This T cell receptor (beta chain) was profiled in a study of glioma-infiltrating T cells. In the case of this clonotype: Its antigen is not known.

General study points: CDR3 overlap between tissue and blood was very small. Gliomas, especially low-grade, showed above-expected tissue-blood divergence; non-neoplastic patients showed below.

V dropped 5 bases and J dropped 3; count of bases not matched to a gene: 1. Germline assignment: CDR1 SEHNR and CDR2 FQNEAQ (reference sequence). This CDR3 has 14 amino acids. Using RNA template, CDR3s of TCR alpha and beta were amplified with iRepertoire arm-PCR. Input was roughly 85-450 ng of tissue mRNA or PBMC total RNA. TCRdb re-analysed the multiplex PCR reads in MiXCR, keeping a single row per CDR3 protein. The data show tens of thousands of distinct CDR3 sequences, with about 23% seen just once and more than 6.5% held by the top ten. Sequenced: glioma tissue, nonneoplastic brain tissue, or PBMCs (not recorded which). This receptor was taken from a human donor with low-grade glioma or glioblastoma, undergoing nonglioma brain surgery, or in good health (not recorded which). V gene TRBV7-9 combines with J gene TRBJ2-6; 7 nucleotides align to TRBD1. The CDR3: CASSQGVGANVLTF. The DNA of the CDR3 is TGTGCCAGCAGCCAGGGGGTTGGGGCCAACGTCCTGACTTTC.